The clone carrying this T cell receptor beta chain was counted a few times. Its antigen is as yet unknown. The data are from a study of T cells after yellow fever vaccination. Study-wide context: It was SMART-Seq v4 Ultra Low Input that prepared the fractions with low cell numbers.

Germline V lookup: CDR1 ENHRY, CDR2 SYGVKD. The CDR3 totals 15 residues. Deletions cut 3 bases from V and 1 base from J, with 13 bases between. The study, taken as a whole, reports: Clonotypes found in both CD4 and CD8 compartments made up a small share. High-abundance clonotypes from the bulk population could contaminate FACS-sorted repertoires. Post-booster samples contained most primary-vaccination clones (approximately 97% CD4, about 90% CD8).

TCRdb ran MiXCR on the 5' RACE reads and lists one entry per CDR3 protein. The sample yields 500,000 to 700,000 distinct CDR3 sequences, roughly 19% seen once. The specimen was PBMCs, collected 15 days after the yellow fever booster vaccination. This sequence originates from a man aged 30 to 45 who received the YFV17D yellow fever vaccine. V usage is TRBV10-3 and J usage is TRBJ2-7; maybe TRBD2 (6 bases). The CDR3 protein is CAISDGGVTSYEQYF. In DNA form, the CDR3 reads TGTGCCATCAGTGACGGGGGAGTAACTTCCTACGAGCAGTACTTC.